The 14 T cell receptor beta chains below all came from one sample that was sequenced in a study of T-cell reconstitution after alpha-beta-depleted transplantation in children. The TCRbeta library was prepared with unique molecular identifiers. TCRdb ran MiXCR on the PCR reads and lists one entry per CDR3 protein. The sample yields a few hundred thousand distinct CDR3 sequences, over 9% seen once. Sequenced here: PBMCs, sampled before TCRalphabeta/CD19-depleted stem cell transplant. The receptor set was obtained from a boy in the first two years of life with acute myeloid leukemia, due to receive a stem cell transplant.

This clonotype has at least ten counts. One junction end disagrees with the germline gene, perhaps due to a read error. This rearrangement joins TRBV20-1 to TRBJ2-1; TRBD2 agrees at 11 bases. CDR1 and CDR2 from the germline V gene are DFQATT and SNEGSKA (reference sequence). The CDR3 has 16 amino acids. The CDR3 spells CSAGEPIAGGTREQFF. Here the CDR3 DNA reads TGCAGTGCTGGAGAGCCTATAGCGGGGGGGACAAGGGAGCAGTTCTTC.

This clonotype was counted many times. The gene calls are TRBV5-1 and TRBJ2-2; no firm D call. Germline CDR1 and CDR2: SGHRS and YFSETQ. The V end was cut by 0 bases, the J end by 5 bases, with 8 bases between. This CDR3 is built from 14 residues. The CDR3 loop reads CASSLGVWTGELFF. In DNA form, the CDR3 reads TGCGCCAGCAGCTTGGGGGTCTGGACCGGGGAGCTGTTTTTT.

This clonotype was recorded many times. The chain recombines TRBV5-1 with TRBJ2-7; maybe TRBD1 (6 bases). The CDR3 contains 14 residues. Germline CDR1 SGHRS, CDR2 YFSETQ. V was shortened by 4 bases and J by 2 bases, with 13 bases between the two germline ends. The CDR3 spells CASSMTGNTYEQYF. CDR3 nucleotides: TGCGCCAGCAGCATGACAGGAAATACCTACGAGCAGTACTTC.

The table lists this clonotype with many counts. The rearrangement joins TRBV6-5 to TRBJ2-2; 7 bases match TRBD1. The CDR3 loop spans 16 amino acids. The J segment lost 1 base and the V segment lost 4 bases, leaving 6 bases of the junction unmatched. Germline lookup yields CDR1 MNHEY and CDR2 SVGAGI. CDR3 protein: CASSSRHRGNTGELFF. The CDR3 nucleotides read TGTGCCAGCAGTTCCCGGCACAGGGGGAACACCGGGGAGCTGTTTTTT.

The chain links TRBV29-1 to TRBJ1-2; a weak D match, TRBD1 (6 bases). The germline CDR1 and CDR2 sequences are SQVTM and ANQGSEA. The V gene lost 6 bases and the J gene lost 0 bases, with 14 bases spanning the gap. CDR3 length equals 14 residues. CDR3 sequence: CSVDYRTANYGYTF. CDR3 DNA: TGCAGCGTGGATTATAGGACAGCTAACTATGGCTACACCTTC.

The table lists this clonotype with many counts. CDR3 amino acids: CATSRYAGRSSGANVLTF. CDR3 DNA sequence: TGTGCCACCAGCAGGTATGCGGGCAGGAGCTCTGGGGCCAACGTCCTGACTTTC. The chain links TRBV15 to TRBJ2-6, with a possible D match to TRBD2 (5 bases). The CDR3 sequence is 18 residues long. With 3 bases removed from V and 0 bases from J, the gap between germline ends came to 15 bases. CDR1 and CDR2 from the germline V gene are LNHNV and YYDKDF (reference sequence). Using reference TRBV15 and TRBJ2-6 for the parts outside the CDR3, the full variable domain is DAMVIQNPRYQVTQFGKPVTLSCSQTLNHNVMYWYQQKSSQAPKLLFHYYDKDFNNEADTPDNFQSRRPNTSFCFLDIRSPGLGDTAMYLCATSRYAGRSSGANVLTFGAGSRLTVL.

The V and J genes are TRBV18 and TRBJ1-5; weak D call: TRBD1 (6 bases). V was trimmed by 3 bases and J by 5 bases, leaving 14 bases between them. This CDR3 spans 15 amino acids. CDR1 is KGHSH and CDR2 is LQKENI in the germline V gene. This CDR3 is CASSPQGLVDQPQHF. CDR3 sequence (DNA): TGTGCCAGCTCACCGCAGGGGTTGGTGGATCAGCCCCAGCATTTT.

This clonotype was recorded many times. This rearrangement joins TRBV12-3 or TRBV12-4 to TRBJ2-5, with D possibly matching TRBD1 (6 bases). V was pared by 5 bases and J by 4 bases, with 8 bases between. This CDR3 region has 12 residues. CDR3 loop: CASSPGVETQYF. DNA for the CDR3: TGTGCCAGCAGTCCAGGGGTAGAGACCCAGTACTTC.

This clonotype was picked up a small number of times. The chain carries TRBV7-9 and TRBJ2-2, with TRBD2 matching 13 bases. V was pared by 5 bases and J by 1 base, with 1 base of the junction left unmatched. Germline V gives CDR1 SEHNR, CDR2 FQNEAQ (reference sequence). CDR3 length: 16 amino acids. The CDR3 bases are TGTGCCAGCAGCCGGACTAGCGGGGGGAACACCGGGGAGCTGTTTTTT. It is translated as CASSRTSGGNTGELFF.

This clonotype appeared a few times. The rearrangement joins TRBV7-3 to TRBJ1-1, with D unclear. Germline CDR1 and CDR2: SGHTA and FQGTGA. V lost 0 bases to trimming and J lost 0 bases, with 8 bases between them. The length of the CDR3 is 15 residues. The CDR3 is CASSLTRLMNTEAFF. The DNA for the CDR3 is TGTGCCAGCAGCTTAACTCGGTTGATGAACACTGAAGCTTTCTTT. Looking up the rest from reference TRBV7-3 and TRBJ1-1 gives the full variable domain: GAGVSQTPSNKVTEKGKYVELRCDPISGHTALYWYRQSLGQGPEFLIYFQGTGAADDSGLPNDRFFAVRPEGSVSTLKIQRTERGDSAVYLCASSLTRLMNTEAFFGQGTRLTVV.

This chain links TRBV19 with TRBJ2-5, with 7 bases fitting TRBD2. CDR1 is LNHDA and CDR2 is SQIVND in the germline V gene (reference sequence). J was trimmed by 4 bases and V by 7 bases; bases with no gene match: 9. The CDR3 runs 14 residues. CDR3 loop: CASTETREVETQYF. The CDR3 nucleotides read TGTGCCAGTACCGAAACTCGGGAGGTAGAGACCCAGTACTTC.

Here the CDR3 DNA reads TGTGCCAGCAGTTGGCGGCTAGCGAAGAATGAGCAGTTCTTC. It is translated as CASSWRLAKNEQFF. The chain has TRBV27 and TRBJ2-1, with D possibly TRBD2 on 6 matching bases. Germline V CDR1 and CDR2: MNHEY, SMNVEV (reference sequence). The CDR3 runs to 14 residues. V was pared by 4 bases and J by 7 bases, with 14 bases between.

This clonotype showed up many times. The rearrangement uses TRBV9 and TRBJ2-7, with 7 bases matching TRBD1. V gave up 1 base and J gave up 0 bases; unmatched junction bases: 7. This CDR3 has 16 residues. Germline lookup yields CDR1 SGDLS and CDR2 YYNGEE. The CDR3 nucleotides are TGTGCCAGCAGCGTAAACCGGGACAGCAGCTCCTACGAGCAGTACTTC. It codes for CASSVNRDSSSYEQYF.

This chain's CDR3 is CSAKTGNQPQHF. For the CDR3, the DNA is TGCAGTGCTAAAACAGGGAATCAGCCCCAGCATTTT. This chain uses TRBV20-1 with TRBJ1-5; the D gene is possibly TRBD1 (6 bases). From germline, CDR1 is DFQATT and CDR2 SNEGSKA (reference sequence). The CDR3 has 12 amino acids. The V gene lost 4 bases and the J gene lost 4 bases, with 8 bases spanning the gap.